These 21 T cell receptor beta chains were all obtained from the same sample, sequenced in a study of blood T cells in healthy people across ages. PCR was performed a second time for about 7 to 12 cycles using a sample-barcoded 5' primer and a J-beta primer mix. Using its own MiXCR run on the 5' RACE reads, TCRdb lists one record per CDR3 protein. The table has some 710,000 distinct CDR3 sequences, about 45% seen once. Sequencing was performed on blood. The receptors were sampled from a man of 80 years or more in good health.

As concerns this clonotype: Sequence at one end of the junction differs from germline and may be a read error. The chain has TRBV12-3 or TRBV12-4 and TRBJ2-1, with a possible D match to TRBD2 (6 bases). The CDR3 runs to 16 residues. CDR3 sequence (DNA): TGTGCCAGCAGTTTGGCGGGGAATGGTCGGAACAATGTGCAGTTCTTC. Amino acid sequence: CASSLAGNGRNNVQFF.

The chain has TRBV6-5 and TRBJ2-7; 8 bases map to TRBD2. Germline lookup yields CDR1 MNHEY and CDR2 SVGAGI. This CDR3 is 14 amino acids long. Trimming cost V 6 bases and J 3 bases; bases outside gene matches: 7. Written as DNA, the CDR3 is TGTGCCAGCAGACCTCCCGGGGGGGGCTACGAGCAGTACTTC. Translating it yields CASRPPGGGYEQYF.

This clonotype was picked up one time. This rearrangement joins TRBV6-5 to TRBJ2-5, with TRBD2 identical over 10 bases. Gene TRBJ2-7 matches the end of the DNA better, so the J call may be wrong. The CDR3 extends over 16 amino acids. CDR1 MNHEY and CDR2 SVGAGI come from the germline V gene. The CDR3 DNA is TGTGCCAGCAGTTTGTTACCCGGGACTAGCGCCAACGAGCAGTACTTC. This gives the protein CASSLLPGTSANEQYF.

This clonotype appeared a few times. The rearrangement links TRBV10-3 to TRBJ2-3; D gene uncertain. Per the germline V gene, CDR1 is ENHRY and CDR2 is SYGVKD. The V and J ends lost 0 bases and 5 bases respectively, with 9 bases between them. The CDR3 spans 14 residues. The CDR3 loop is CAISESKVRDTQYF. Written as DNA, the CDR3 is TGTGCCATCAGTGAGTCGAAAGTTAGAGATACGCAGTATTTT.

This clonotype was detected ten times or more. The rearrangement uses TRBV12-3 or TRBV12-4 and TRBJ2-5; D is ambiguous. This CDR3 comprises 13 residues. The V end lost 2 bases, the J end lost 5 bases, and 9 bases lay between the germline ends. The CDR3 spells CASSLQGYETQYF. CDR3 DNA sequence: TGTGCCAGCAGTTTACAAGGTTATGAGACCCAGTACTTC.

CDR3 nucleotide sequence: TGCGCCAGCAGCAAAGGGACAGGGGATCACACAGATACGCAGTATTTT. Protein sequence: CASSKGTGDHTDTQYF. V and J are TRBV5-1 and TRBJ2-3; 10 bases agree with TRBD1. Germline-derived CDR1 and CDR2 are SGHRS and YFSETQ. V lost 4 bases and J lost 2; bases outside the gene matches: 7. The CDR3 spans 16 residues.

This clonotype was observed many times. The gene calls are TRBV20-1 and TRBJ2-5; 7 positions match TRBD1. The CDR3 spans 14 residues. Germline values: CDR1 DFQATT, CDR2 SNEGSKA (reference sequence). The V gene end was trimmed by 0 bases and the J gene end by 5 bases; junction bases not matched to a gene: 6. The CDR3 nucleotides read TGCAGTGCTAGAGATCACAGGGGAAGCGAGACCCAGTACTTC. This codes for CSARDHRGSETQYF.

A few counts support this clonotype. The rearrangement links TRBV12-3 or TRBV12-4 to TRBJ2-1; 12 bases are shared with TRBD2. This CDR3 contains 12 residues. The J segment lost 14 bases and the V segment lost 6 bases, leaving 5 bases of the junction unmatched. CDR3 sequence: CASRLTSGRKFF. The CDR3 nucleotides read TGTGCCAGCAGACTAACTAGCGGGAGGAAGTTCTTC.

The rearrangement uses TRBV27 and TRBJ1-5, with D unresolved. The CDR3 has 15 amino acids. The V and J ends lost 4 bases and 2 bases respectively, with 12 bases between them. The germline gives CDR1 MNHEY, CDR2 SMNVEV (reference sequence). The CDR3: CASSSGRVGNQPQHF. CDR3 coding DNA: TGTGCCAGCAGTTCCGGACGGGTCGGCAATCAGCCCCAGCATTTT.

V gene TRBV12-3 or TRBV12-4 combines with J gene TRBJ2-2; 10 nucleotides line up with TRBD1. The J segment lost 7 bases and the V segment lost 3 bases, leaving 2 bases of the junction unmatched. This CDR3 has 14 amino acids. The CDR3 nucleotides are TGTGCCAGCAGTTTCGGGACAGGGGTCGGGGAGCTGTTTTTT. Translated: CASSFGTGVGELFF.

This clonotype was seen only a few times. V and J are TRBV5-4 and TRBJ2-3; weak D call: TRBD2 (5 bases). This CDR3 is 12 amino acids long. The V gene lost 4 bases and the J gene lost 6 bases, with 9 bases spanning the gap. Per germline, CDR1 SGHNT and CDR2 YYREEE (reference sequence). CDR3 protein: CASSSGSDTQYF. The CDR3 region has the DNA TGTGCCAGCAGCAGCGGTAGTGATACGCAGTATTTT.

The chain carries TRBV12-3 or TRBV12-4 and TRBJ2-5; D possibly corresponds to TRBD2 (6 bases). Between the trimmed V and J ends, which lost 8 bases and 1 base, there was a span of 20 bases. The CDR3 runs 16 residues. In nucleotides, the CDR3 is TGTGCCAGCGGTCCCACTGGGGGGTCCCCCCAAGAGACCCAGTACTTC. Encoded protein: CASGPTGGSPQETQYF.

This clonotype was seen a few times. The genes are TRBV7-9 and TRBJ2-7; a possible D gene is TRBD1 (6 bases). This CDR3 contains 15 residues. V lost 1 base to trimming and J lost 2 bases, with 12 bases between them. Per the germline V gene, CDR1 is SEHNR and CDR2 is FQNEAQ (reference sequence). In nucleotides, the CDR3 is TGTGCCAGCAGCTTAGGGTCGTCAGGGGCCTACGAGCAGTACTTC. It specifies CASSLGSSGAYEQYF.

V gene TRBV7-9 combines with J gene TRBJ2-1; D possibly corresponds to TRBD2 (6 bases). CDR3 size: 15 residues. The germline CDR1 and CDR2 sequences are SEHNR and FQNEAQ (reference sequence). Trimming left V 5 bases short and J 2 bases short, with 13 bases between. The CDR3, as DNA: TGTGCCAGCAGCCTAAGCGGGCCACCCTACAATGAGCAGTTCTTC. Translation gives CASSLSGPPYNEQFF. Full variable domain (outside the CDR3, taken from reference TRBV7-9 and TRBJ2-1): DTGVSQNPRHKITKRGQNVTFRCDPISEHNRLYWYRQTLGQGPEFLTYFQNEAQLEKSRLLSDRFSAERPKGSFSTLEIQRTEQGDSAMYLCASSLSGPPYNEQFFGPGTRLTVL.

The chain joins TRBV20-1 to TRBJ2-3, with 9 bases identical to TRBD2. From germline, CDR1 is DFQATT and CDR2 SNEGSKA (reference sequence). The CDR3 extends over 16 amino acids. V shed 3 bases, J shed 0 bases, and the junction held 7 bases outside the gene matches. CDR3 bases: TGCAGTGCTAGTTTACTAGCGGGCCATAGCACAGATACGCAGTATTTT. Its translation is CSASLLAGHSTDTQYF.

In its sample, this clonotype was seen a few times. At one end, the junction sequence differs from germline, possibly due to a read error. V gene TRBV20-1 combines with J gene TRBJ1-5; a possible D gene is TRBD1 (6 bases). Germline lookup yields CDR1 DFQATT and CDR2 SNEGSKA (reference sequence). The CDR3 has 13 amino acids. The CDR3 spells CSAWGLSNHPQHF. CDR3 in DNA: TGCAGTGCTTGGGGGCTGAGCAATCACCCCCAGCATTTT.

This clonotype occurred a few times. The rearrangement uses TRBV12-3 or TRBV12-4 and TRBJ2-7; D is tentatively TRBD1 or TRBD2 (5 bases each). V lost 2 bases and J 9 bases, leaving 23 bases between the germline ends. The length of the CDR3 is 16 residues. The CDR3 reads CASSLSGTRGRTRQYF. CDR3 nucleotide sequence: TGTGCCAGCAGTTTATCAGGGACCCGGGGCCGAACACGGCAGTACTTC.

A few counts support this clonotype. The J gene is TRBJ2-4, the V gene TRBV7-9; 7 bases map to TRBD2. The end of the DNA aligns better with TRBJ2-7, so the J call may be wrong. The CDR3 loop spans 15 amino acids. Germline-derived CDR1 and CDR2 are SEHNR and FQNEAQ (reference sequence). CDR3 region: CASSLGAGVMGEQYF. The CDR3 DNA reads TGTGCCAGCAGCTTAGGGGCGGGAGTAATGGGCGAGCAGTACTTC.

Here the CDR3 reads CASSSMEGVRQETQYF. The DNA for the CDR3 is TGCGCCAGCAGCTCTATGGAGGGAGTCCGACAAGAGACCCAGTACTTC. This chain joins TRBV5-1 and TRBJ2-5; D possibly corresponds to TRBD2 (6 bases). The CDR3 sequence is 16 residues long. Germline CDR1 reads SGHRS; CDR2 reads YFSETQ. Deletions cut 3 bases from V and 2 bases from J, with 17 bases between. Filled out from reference TRBV5-1 and TRBJ2-5, the complete variable domain reads KAGVTQTPRYLIKTRGQQVTLSCSPISGHRSVSWYQQTPGQGLQFLFEYFSETQRNKGNFPGRFSGRQFSNSRSEMNVSTLELGDSALYLCASSSMEGVRQETQYFGPGTRLLVL.

To note about this clonotype: This may arise from a read error, as a much more abundant clone is one base away. The J gene is TRBJ2-7, the V gene TRBV7-2; 7 bases are shared with TRBD1. Germline assignment: CDR1 SGHTA and CDR2 FQGNSA. CDR3 length: 12 amino acids. CDR3 in DNA: TGTGTCAGCAGCTCTGGGACAGCCGAGCAGTACTTC. As protein: CVSSSGTAEQYF. Drawing the rest from reference TRBV7-2 and TRBJ2-7, the complete variable domain is GAGVSQSPSNKVTEKGKDVELRCDPISGHTALYWYRQSLGQGLEFLIYFQGNSAPDKSGLPSDRFSAERTGGSVSTLTIQRTQQEDSAVYLCVSSSGTAEQYFGPGTRLTVT.

In its sample, this clonotype was seen a few times. The chain combines TRBV7-9 with TRBJ2-3; TRBD2 aligns across 12 bases. Germline V lookup: CDR1 SEHNR, CDR2 FQNEAQ (reference sequence). The V gene end was trimmed by 6 bases and the J gene end by 8 bases; junction bases not matched to a gene: 15. The CDR3 covers 17 residues. The CDR3 loop reads CASSRSYLAGGNRTQYF. The CDR3 region has the DNA TGTGCCAGCAGTCGCTCATACCTAGCGGGAGGGAACCGTACGCAGTATTTT.